This TCR beta chain stems from a study of human T cells and chemical hapten exposure. The CDR3 contains 16 residues. Germline CDR1 and CDR2: MNHNY and SVGAGI (reference sequence). Trimming cost V 4 bases and J 11 bases; bases outside gene matches: 17. A few counts support this clonotype. Using its own MiXCR run on the RACE reads, TCRdb lists one record per CDR3 protein. The profile shows tens of thousands of distinct CDR3 sequences, roughly 10% of them singletons. Noted time point: patch test 2, 6 weeks after DPC sensitization. As to treatment: therapeutic diphenylcyclopropenone sensitization with weekly scalp DPC.

The sequence was obtained from a man aged 18 to 35 with alopecia areata. Some clones in this sample may be carry-over from other donors' samples. The material sequenced was whole blood, taken in connection with sensitization to the hapten diphenylcyclopropenone (DPC). The V call is TRBV6-6, the J call TRBJ1-1; 9 bases are shared with TRBD1. The CDR3 nucleotides are TGTGCCAGCAGTTCTGGGACAGGGACAGGCTTTCGTATGGCTTTCTTT. As protein: CASSSGTGTGFRMAFF.